The 9 T cell receptor beta chains below all came from one sample that was sequenced in a study of CD8 T cells in ankylosing spondylitis. TCRdb re-called the 5' RACE reads with MiXCR, one entry per CDR3 protein. The table includes about 96,000 distinct CDR3 sequences, 25% to 35% detected once. The specimen was blood, either unsorted or a sorted T cell fraction (not recorded which). These receptors came from a male donor with ankylosing spondylitis or in good health (not recorded which).

Only a few counts were recorded for this clonotype. The chain recombines TRBV5-1 with TRBJ2-2, with 8 bases fitting TRBD1. Germline V lookup: CDR1 SGHRS, CDR2 YFSETQ. After removal of 1 base from V and 4 bases from J, the junction contained 6 bases not matched to a gene. The CDR3 spans 16 residues. This chain's CDR3 is CASSLRTGFSTGELFF. In DNA, the CDR3 is TGCGCCAGCAGCTTGCGGACAGGGTTTAGCACCGGGGAGCTGTTTTTT. Supplemented by reference TRBV5-1 and TRBJ2-2, the full variable domain reads KAGVTQTPRYLIKTRGQQVTLSCSPISGHRSVSWYQQTPGQGLQFLFEYFSETQRNKGNFPGRFSGRQFSNSRSEMNVSTLELGDSALYLCASSLRTGFSTGELFFGEGSRLTVL.

The V and J genes are TRBV7-8 and TRBJ1-6; D might be TRBD1 (6 bases). Germline loops: CDR1 SGHVS, CDR2 FQNEAQ. V lost 5 bases and J lost 9, with 11 bases in between. This CDR3 is 13 amino acids long. The CDR3 region has the DNA TGTGCCAGCAGCCTCAGGGGAGGTTCACCCCTCCACTTT. Protein: CASSLRGGSPLHF.

The chain has TRBV3-1 and TRBJ2-1, with TRBD2 matching 8 bases. The V gene's germline CDR1 is LGHDT and CDR2 YNNKEL (reference sequence). This CDR3 contains 15 residues. V gave up 4 bases and J gave up 2 bases; unmatched junction bases: 4. CDR3 DNA: TGTGCCAGCAGCCCTCGACTAGCGCCCTACAATGAGCAGTTCTTC. Translated: CASSPRLAPYNEQFF.

This chain connects TRBV20-1 to TRBJ2-1; 10 positions match TRBD1. The ends lost 1 base at V and 7 bases at J; junction bases unmatched: 1. This CDR3 has 13 residues. The germline CDR1 and CDR2 sequences are DFQATT and SNEGSKA (reference sequence). Written as DNA, the CDR3 is TGCAGTGCTAGAGGGACAGGGGGGAATGAGCAGTTCTTC. It yields the protein CSARGTGGNEQFF.

The chain carries TRBV3-1 and TRBJ1-4; 8 bases match TRBD1. The germline gives CDR1 LGHDT, CDR2 YNNKEL (reference sequence). This CDR3 region has 14 residues. V was clipped by 5 bases and J by 8 bases; unmatched bases: 7. CDR3 DNA sequence: TGTGCCAGCAGCTTTGGACAGGGAGAGGAAAAACTGTTTTTT. It yields the protein CASSFGQGEEKLFF.

The chain links TRBV7-2 to TRBJ2-3; 7 bases line up with TRBD2. Per germline, CDR1 SGHTA and CDR2 FQGNSA. The CDR3 consists of 15 residues. The J segment lost 0 bases and the V segment lost 5 bases, leaving 5 bases of the junction unmatched. This CDR3 is CASSLSGKSTDTQYF. The CDR3 DNA reads as TGTGCCAGCAGCCTAAGCGGGAAGAGCACAGATACGCAGTATTTT.

The chain uses TRBV20-1 and TRBJ1-1; 7 positions match TRBD1. There are 13 residues in the CDR3. Germline loops: CDR1 DFQATT, CDR2 SNEGSKA (reference sequence). V lost 4 bases, J lost 6 bases, and 8 bases stayed unmatched. CDR3 residues: CSAKQGRRAEAFF. CDR3 coding DNA: TGCAGTGCTAAACAGGGGCGCAGGGCTGAAGCTTTCTTT.

This rearrangement joins TRBV12-5 to TRBJ2-1; weak D call: TRBD2 (6 bases). V was trimmed by 3 bases and J by 7 bases, leaving 13 bases between them. Germline V CDR1 and CDR2: LGHNT, FRNRAP. The CDR3 totals 14 residues. This chain's CDR3 is CASGFSPGANEQFF. CDR3 nucleotides: TGTGCTAGTGGTTTCAGTCCGGGAGCTAATGAGCAGTTCTTC. The complete variable domain, with remaining parts taken from reference TRBV12-5 and TRBJ2-1, reads DARVTQTPRHKVTEMGQEVTMRCQPILGHNTVFWYRQTMMQGLELLAYFRNRAPLDDSGMPKDRFSAEMPDATLATLKIQPSEPRDSAVYFCASGFSPGANEQFFGPGTRLTVL.

This clonotype was recorded only once. This chain links TRBV4-2 with TRBJ1-2, with D perhaps TRBD1 (5 bases). Trimming removed 4 bases from V and 6 bases from J, with 18 bases in between. The CDR3 loop spans 15 amino acids. The V gene's germline CDR1 is LGHNA and CDR2 YNFKEQ. DNA for the CDR3: TGTGCCAGCAGCCCGGGGCTGCCCTTGAGTAATGGCTACACCTTC. It translates to CASSPGLPLSNGYTF.